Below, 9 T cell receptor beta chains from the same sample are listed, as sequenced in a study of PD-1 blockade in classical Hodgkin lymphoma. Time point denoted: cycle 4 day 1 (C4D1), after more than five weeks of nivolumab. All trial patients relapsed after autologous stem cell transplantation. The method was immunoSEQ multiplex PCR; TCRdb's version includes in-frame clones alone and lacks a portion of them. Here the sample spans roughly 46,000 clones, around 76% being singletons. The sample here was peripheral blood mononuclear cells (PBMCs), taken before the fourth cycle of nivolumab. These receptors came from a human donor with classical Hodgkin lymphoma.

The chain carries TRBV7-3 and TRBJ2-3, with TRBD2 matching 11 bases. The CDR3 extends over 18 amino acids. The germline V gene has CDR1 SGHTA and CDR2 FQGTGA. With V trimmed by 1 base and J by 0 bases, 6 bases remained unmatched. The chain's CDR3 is CASSLMGTSGSSTDTQYF. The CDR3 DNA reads TGTGCCAGCAGCTTAATGGGGACTAGCGGCTCTAGCACAGATACGCAGTATTTT.

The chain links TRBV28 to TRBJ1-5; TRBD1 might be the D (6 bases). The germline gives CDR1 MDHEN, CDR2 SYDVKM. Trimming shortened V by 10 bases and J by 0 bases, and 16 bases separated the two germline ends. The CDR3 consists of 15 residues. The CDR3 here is CATQRGGDSNQPQHF. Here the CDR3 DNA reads TGTGCCACCCAGCGGGGGGGCGATAGCAATCAGCCCCAGCATTTT.

The CDR3 sequence: CASHRFSAGDSYNEQFF. CDR3 nucleotides: TGTGCCAGCCACCGGTTTTCAGCGGGAGACTCCTACAATGAGCAGTTCTTC. This chain connects TRBV27 to TRBJ2-1, with TRBD2 matching over 8 bases. The length of the CDR3 is 17 residues. Germline CDR1 and CDR2: MNHEY and SMNVEV (reference sequence). The trim removed 8 bases at V and 0 bases at J, leaving 12 bases unmatched.

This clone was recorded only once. The CDR3 loop is CASSKQGPNYGYTF. CDR3 nucleotide sequence: TGTGCCAGCAGCAAACAGGGACCTAACTATGGCTACACCTTC. The V and J genes are TRBV7-9 and TRBJ1-2; possibly TRBD1 for D (6 bases). CDR1 is SEHNR, CDR2 FQNEAQ, per germline (reference sequence). This CDR3 is 14 amino acids long. The V gene lost 5 bases and the J gene lost 0 bases, with 10 bases spanning the gap.

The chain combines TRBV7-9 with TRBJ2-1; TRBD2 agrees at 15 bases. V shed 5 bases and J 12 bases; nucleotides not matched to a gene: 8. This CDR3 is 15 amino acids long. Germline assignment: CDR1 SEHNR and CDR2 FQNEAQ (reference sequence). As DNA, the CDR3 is TGTGCCAGCAGCGCCGGACTAGCGGGAGGGCCGGCGCAGTTCTTC. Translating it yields CASSAGLAGGPAQFF.

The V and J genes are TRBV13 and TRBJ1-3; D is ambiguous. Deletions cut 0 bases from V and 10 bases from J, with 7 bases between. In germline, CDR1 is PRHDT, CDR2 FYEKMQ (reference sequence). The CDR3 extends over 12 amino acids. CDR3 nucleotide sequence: TGTGCCAGCAGCTTAGGCCGGCTAACCATATATTTT. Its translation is CASSLGRLTIYF.

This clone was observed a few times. CDR3 bases: TGCAGCGCCCACAGCGGCAGTGAAGCTTTCTTT. The encoded protein is CSAHSGSEAFF. The rearrangement uses TRBV29-1 and TRBJ1-1; D not certain. The CDR3 runs 11 residues. Germline CDR1 and CDR2: SQVTM and ANQGSEA. V lost 7 bases and J 7 bases, leaving 13 bases between the germline ends.

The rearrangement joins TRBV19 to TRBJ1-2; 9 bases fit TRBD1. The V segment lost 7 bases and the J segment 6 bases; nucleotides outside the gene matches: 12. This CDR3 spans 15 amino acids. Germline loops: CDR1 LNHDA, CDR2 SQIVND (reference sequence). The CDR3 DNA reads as TGTGCCAGTACCATTACCCCCGGGACAGGGCATGGCTACACCTTC. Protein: CASTITPGTGHGYTF.

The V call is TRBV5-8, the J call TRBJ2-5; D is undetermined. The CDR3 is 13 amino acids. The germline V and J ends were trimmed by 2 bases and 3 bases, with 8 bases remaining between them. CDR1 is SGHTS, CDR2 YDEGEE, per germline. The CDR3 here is CASSLRVKETQYF. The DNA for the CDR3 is TGTGCCAGCAGCTTACGGGTCAAAGAGACCCAGTACTTC.